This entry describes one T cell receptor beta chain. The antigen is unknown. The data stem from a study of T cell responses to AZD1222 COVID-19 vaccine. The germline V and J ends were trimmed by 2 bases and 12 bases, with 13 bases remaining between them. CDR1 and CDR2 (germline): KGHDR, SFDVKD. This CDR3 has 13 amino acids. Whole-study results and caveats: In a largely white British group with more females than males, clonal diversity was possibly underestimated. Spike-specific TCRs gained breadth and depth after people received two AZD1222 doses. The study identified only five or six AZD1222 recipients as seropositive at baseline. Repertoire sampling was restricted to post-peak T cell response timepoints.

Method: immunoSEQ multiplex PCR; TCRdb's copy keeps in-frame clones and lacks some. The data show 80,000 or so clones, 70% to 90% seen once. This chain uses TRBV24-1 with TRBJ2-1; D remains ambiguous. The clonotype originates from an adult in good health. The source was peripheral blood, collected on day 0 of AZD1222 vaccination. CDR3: CATSDSDARWQFF. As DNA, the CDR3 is TGTGCCACCAGTGATTCCGACGCTCGATGGCAGTTCTTC.